This is a list of T cell receptor beta chains from one sample in a study of blood T cell repertoires in COVID-19. Assay used: immunoSEQ multiplex PCR; TCRdb lists only in-frame clones, some missing. The sample includes about 86,000 clones, roughly 88% of them seen just once. The sequencing sample was made of peripheral blood. All receptors derive from a woman aged 80 or over with active or convalescent COVID-19. Both conserved end residues are part of each CDR3. Fields, in order: J gene, clone size, V gene, D gene, CDR3 protein, CDR3 DNA. A D gene is named only where the DNA matches it firmly. A clone size is listed for some rows: how often the clone was seen (once, few, many), or a class if it is expanded.

>TRBJ1-3|-|TRBV5-6|TRBD1
CASSPYLGTGSGNTIYF
TGTGCCAGCAGCCCCTACCTCGGGACAGGCTCTGGAAACACCATATATTTT
>TRBJ2-7|once|TRBV5-1|-
CASSLTSDTYYEQYF
TGCGCCAGCAGCTTGACTTCGGACACGTACTACGAGCAGTACTTC
>TRBJ1-3|-|TRBV6-6|TRBD1
CASSMQGEGNTIYF
TGTGCCAGCAGCATGCAGGGGGAAGGAAACACCATATATTTT
>TRBJ2-5|-|TRBV11-2|-
CASSSGQFQETQYF
TGTGCCAGCAGCTCTGGACAGTTCCAAGAGACCCAGTACTTC
>TRBJ1-5|once|TRBV2|-
CASSFQGSNQPQHF
TGTGCCAGCTCTTTCCAGGGTAGCAATCAGCCCCAGCATTTT
>TRBJ2-3|few|TRBV18|TRBD1
CASSRRTGAQSTDTQYF
TGTGCCAGCTCTCGCAGGACAGGGGCCCAAAGCACAGATACGCAGTATTTT
>TRBJ1-2|-|TRBV12-2|-
CASRPRTGTGIIRGYTF
TGTGCAAGTCGCCCCCGTACCGGGACAGGGATAATTCGTGGCTACACCTTC
>TRBJ2-7|-|TRBV28|TRBD2
CATLPGGGSYEQYF
TGTGCCACCCTCCCCGGGGGGGGGTCCTACGAGCAGTACTTC
>TRBJ2-1|-|TRBV28|TRBD1
CASSPPGQGWGQFF
TGTGCCAGCAGCCCCCCTGGACAGGGGTGGGGGCAGTTCTTC
>TRBJ2-2|-|TRBV6-5|-
CASMLETGELFF
TGTGCCAGCATGTTGGAGACCGGGGAGCTGTTTTTT
>TRBJ1-2|few|TRBV5-1|TRBD1
CASSSSGLTGIDYGYTF
TGCGCCAGCAGCTCCTCCGGTCTGACAGGGATTGACTATGGCTACACCTTC
>TRBJ2-6|-|TRBV6-6|-
CASSSTGNSGANVLTF
TGTGCCAGCAGTAGCACAGGTAACTCTGGGGCCAACGTCCTGACTTTC
>TRBJ1-2|-|TRBV3-1/TRBV3-2|-
CASSRAGTNYGYTF
TGTGCCAGCAGCCGGGCCGGGACAAACTATGGCTACACCTTC
>TRBJ2-7|-|TRBV7-8|-
CASSLLESEQYF
TGTGCCAGCAGCTTACTAGAGAGCGAGCAGTACTTC
>TRBJ2-2|-|TRBV9|TRBD1
CASSVDRGLNGELFF
TGTGCCAGCAGCGTAGACAGGGGGCTTAACGGGGAGCTGTTTTTT
>TRBJ2-2|once|TRBV5-4|TRBD2
CASSSRTSGNTGELFF
TGTGCCAGCAGCTCCCGGACTAGCGGGAACACCGGGGAGCTGTTTTTT
>TRBJ1-2|once|TRBV12-3/TRBV12-4|-
CASSPDSIRGYTF
TGTGCCAGCAGCCCGGACTCTATTAGGGGCTACACCTTC
>TRBJ1-5|once|TRBV6-2/TRBV6-3|-
CASSGIRDQPQHF
TGTGCCAGCAGTGGGATCAGGGATCAGCCCCAGCATTTT
>TRBJ1-1|-|TRBV11-2|-
CASSLGSRMWAGGNTEAFF
TGTGCCAGCAGCTTAGGCTCCAGGATGTGGGCCGGGGGGAACACTGAAGCTTTCTTT
>TRBJ2-5|-|TRBV2|TRBD2
CATLAGQETQYF
TGTGCCACCTTAGCGGGGCAAGAGACCCAGTACTTC
>TRBJ2-5|-|TRBV18|-
CASSPRQIQETQYF
TGTGCCAGCTCACCACGACAGATCCAAGAGACCCAGTACTTC
>TRBJ2-4|-|TRBV5-1|-
CASSLGQAGGDIQYF
TGCGCCAGCAGCTTGGGGCAGGCCGGAGGAGACATTCAGTACTTC
>TRBJ2-1|-|TRBV9|-
CASSASPSSYNEQFF
TGTGCCAGCAGCGCGAGCCCTAGCTCCTACAATGAGCAGTTCTTC
>TRBJ2-2|few|TRBV4-3|TRBD1
CASSQATLTGSNTGELFF
TGCGCCAGCAGCCAAGCGACTTTGACAGGGTCCAACACCGGGGAGCTGTTTTTT
>TRBJ1-1|-|TRBV6-5|-
CASSRGGTNTEAFF
TGTGCCAGCAGTAGAGGAGGGACTAACACTGAAGCTTTCTTT
>TRBJ1-1|-|TRBV7-9|TRBD1
CASSQGQGGTEAFF
TGTGCCAGCAGCCAGGGACAGGGTGGCACTGAAGCTTTCTTT
>TRBJ2-2|-|TRBV14|-
CASSQDRTGELFF
TGTGCCAGCAGCCAAGACAGGACCGGGGAGCTGTTTTTT
>TRBJ2-2|-|TRBV7-9|-
CASSLRLRSAGELFF
TGTGCCAGCAGCTTAAGGCTGAGGAGCGCCGGGGAGCTGTTTTTT
>TRBJ2-3|-|TRBV9|TRBD2
CASSVSGGAVDTQYF
TGTGCCAGCAGCGTAAGCGGGGGGGCTGTAGATACGCAGTATTTT
>TRBJ1-4|once|TRBV19|TRBD1
CASSILQGSANEKLFF
TGTGCCAGTAGTATACTACAGGGGTCGGCTAATGAAAAACTGTTTTTT
>TRBJ2-7|-|TRBV7-2|-
CASSFPGRTYEQYF
TGTGCCAGCAGCTTTCCAGGACGGACTTACGAGCAGTACTTC
>TRBJ1-2|-|TRBV4-1|-
CASSHTEQVRGYTF
TGCGCCAGCAGCCACACTGAACAGGTTAGAGGCTACACCTTC
>TRBJ2-1|-|TRBV5-1|-
CASSLRSSGLGEQFF
TGCGCCAGCAGCTTAAGGAGTAGCGGTTTAGGTGAGCAGTTCTTC
>TRBJ2-2|-|TRBV7-3|-
CASSTYTGELFF
TGTGCCAGCAGCACATACACCGGGGAGCTGTTTTTT
>TRBJ1-2|-|TRBV20-1|TRBD1
CSASGDRGSYGYTF
TGCAGTGCTAGTGGGGACAGGGGCTCCTATGGCTACACCTTC
>TRBJ1-2|-|TRBV20-1|-
CSASSRNYGYTF
TGCAGTGCTAGTTCCAGGAACTATGGCTACACCTTC
>TRBJ1-2|few|TRBV6-6|-
CASSYSGRRDGYTF
TGTGCCAGCAGTTACTCAGGACGGAGGGATGGCTACACCTTC
>TRBJ1-2|once|TRBV5-1|TRBD1
CASSLGQGAYGYTF
TGCGCCAGCAGCTTGGGACAGGGGGCCTATGGCTACACCTTC
>TRBJ2-3|-|TRBV7-6|-
CASSLAGRNTQYF
TGTGCCAGCAGCTTAGCAGGCAGGAATACGCAGTATTTT
>TRBJ1-2|-|TRBV19|TRBD1
CASRARGRTNVNYGYTF
TGTGCCAGTAGGGCCAGGGGGCGAACGAACGTAAACTATGGCTACACCTTC
>TRBJ2-7|-|TRBV29-1|-
CSGCRRGIVYEQYF
TGCAGCGGCTGTCGTCGGGGGATTGTGTACGAGCAGTACTTC
>TRBJ1-2|-|TRBV19|-
CASSPRGYGYTF
TGTGCCAGTAGTCCCCGGGGCTATGGCTACACCTTC